One and the same sample provided the 8 T cell receptor beta chains below, sequenced in a study of a mutant IDH1 vaccine in newly diagnosed glioma. The antigens these receptors bind are not known. The sample's time point: week 35, safety follow-up. A 20-mer mutant IDH1 peptide at 300 ug was injected subcutaneously with topical imiquimod. Repertoires were generated with immunoSEQ multiplex PCR, while TCRdb's copy carries only in-frame clones and drops some. The sample holds approximately 50,000 clones; less than 90% are singletons and the top ten take 1.6%. Sequencing used PBMCs, obtained from a glioma patient whose treatment included an IDH1 peptide vaccine. The source of these receptors is a man aged 35-49 years with glioma.

The CDR3 bases are TGCAGCGTTGAAGGTCTCGCTAGCGGGACCTCCTACAATGAGCAGTTCTTC. Its protein product is CSVEGLASGTSYNEQFF. The rearrangement links TRBV29-1 to TRBJ2-1, with TRBD2 identical over 9 bases. This CDR3 comprises 17 residues. V trimming: 1 base; J trimming: 0 bases; junction bases outside the gene matches: 7. Germline V CDR1 and CDR2: SQVTM, ANQGSEA.

The chain employs TRBV7-8 and TRBJ1-5; TRBD1 matches at 9 bases. V lost 5 bases, J lost 4 bases, and 3 bases stayed unmatched. Germline assignment: CDR1 SGHVS and CDR2 FQNEAQ. The CDR3 contains 14 residues. In nucleotides, the CDR3 is TGTGCCAGCAGCCAAGGGACAGGGAATCAGCCCCAGCATTTT. Protein product: CASSQGTGNQPQHF.

The chain is built from TRBV4-1 and TRBJ2-1; 8 bases map to TRBD2. The germline V gene encodes CDR1 MGHRA and CDR2 YSYEKL. CDR3 size: 13 residues. Trimming took 6 bases from V and 8 from J; bases not matched to a gene: 6. This CDR3 is CASSRGLADEQFF. The CDR3, as DNA: TGCGCCAGCAGTCGCGGACTAGCCGATGAGCAGTTCTTC.

The rearrangement uses TRBV11-2 and TRBJ1-3; D gene unclear. V lost 3 bases and J lost 0, with 9 bases in between. Per germline, CDR1 SGHAT and CDR2 FQNNGV. The CDR3 sequence is 15 residues long. CDR3 in amino acids: CASSFQYVSGNTIYF. The CDR3 DNA reads TGTGCCAGCAGCTTTCAGTACGTCTCTGGAAACACCATATATTTT.

This rearrangement joins TRBV6-5 to TRBJ2-7; the D is unclear. V was cut by 0 bases and J by 2 bases, with 11 bases left in between. This CDR3 is 15 amino acids long. Germline values: CDR1 MNHEY, CDR2 SVGAGI. In DNA form, the CDR3 reads TGTGCCAGCAGTTACTCCAGCGCCAAAACCTACGAGCAGTACTTC. It translates to CASSYSSAKTYEQYF.

This clone has more than one count but fewer than ten. This chain connects TRBV5-4 to TRBJ2-2; TRBD2 agrees at 8 bases. The CDR3 consists of 15 residues. V shed 1 base and J 4 bases; nucleotides not matched to a gene: 3. CDR1 and CDR2 from the germline V gene are SGHNT and YYREEE (reference sequence). The CDR3 sequence is CASSLSGTSTGELFF. The CDR3 DNA is TGTGCCAGCAGCTTGTCCGGGACTAGCACCGGGGAGCTGTTTTTT.

The rearrangement uses TRBV4-2 and TRBJ2-2; TRBD2 might be the D (5 bases). V dropped 0 bases and J dropped 4 bases, with 6 bases sitting between them. This CDR3 has 14 amino acids. Germline loops: CDR1 LGHNA, CDR2 YNFKEQ. Here the CDR3 reads CASSQDEGTGELFF. The CDR3 bases are TGTGCCAGCAGCCAAGATGAGGGCACCGGGGAGCTGTTTTTT.

CDR3 loop: CASSSPTDTSSYNEQFF. In DNA, the CDR3 is TGTGCCAGCAGCTCACCGACGGACACAAGCTCCTACAATGAGCAGTTCTTC. The V call is TRBV7-9, the J call TRBJ2-1; tentatively, D is TRBD1 (5 bases). Trimming cost V 4 bases and J 0 bases, with 16 bases left between them. Germline V gene data show CDR1 as SEHNR and CDR2 as FQNEAQ (reference sequence). There are 17 residues in the CDR3.